Reported below is one T cell receptor beta chain. Amplification used 60 Vbeta primers and 13 Jbeta primers. Profiled with immunoSEQ multiplex PCR; TCRdb holds only in-frame clones, not every one. The sample shows some 120,000 clones, 75% of them seen only once. Germline V CDR1 and CDR2: SGHRS, YFSETQ. Losses at the gene ends were 0 bases for V and 0 bases for J; bases not matched to a gene: 8. The CDR3 is 19 residues long. The data stem from a study of cytomegalovirus exposure and HLA in healthy donors. The sequence was obtained from a woman between 18 and 29 years old in good health and CMV-seronegative. The V gene is TRBV5-1, the J gene TRBJ2-6; 8 bases are shared with TRBD2. What was sequenced was PBMCs. CDR3 residues: CASSLAGSGGTSGANVLTF. The CDR3 DNA reads as TGCGCCAGCAGCTTGGCCGGGAGCGGGGGTACCTCTGGGGCCAACGTCCTGACTTTC.